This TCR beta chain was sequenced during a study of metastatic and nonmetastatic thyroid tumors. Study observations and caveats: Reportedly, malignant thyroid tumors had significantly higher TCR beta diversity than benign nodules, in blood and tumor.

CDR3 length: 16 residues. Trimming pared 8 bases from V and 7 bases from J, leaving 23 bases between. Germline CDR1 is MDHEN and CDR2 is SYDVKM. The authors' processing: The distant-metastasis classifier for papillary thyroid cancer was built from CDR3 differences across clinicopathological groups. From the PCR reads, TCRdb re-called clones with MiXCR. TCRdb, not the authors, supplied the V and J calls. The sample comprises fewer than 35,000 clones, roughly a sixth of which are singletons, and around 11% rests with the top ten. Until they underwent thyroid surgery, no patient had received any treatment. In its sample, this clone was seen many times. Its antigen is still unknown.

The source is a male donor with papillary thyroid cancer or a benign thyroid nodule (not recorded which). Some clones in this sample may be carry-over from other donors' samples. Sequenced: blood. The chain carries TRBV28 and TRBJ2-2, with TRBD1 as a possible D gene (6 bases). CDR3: CASGRATGLSLGELFF. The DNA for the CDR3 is TGTGCCAGCGGACGAGCCACAGGGCTTTCTCTCGGGGAGCTGTTTTTT.